These 14 T cell receptor beta chains originate from one sample sequenced in a study of cytomegalovirus exposure and HLA in healthy donors. The PCR employed 60 Vbeta primers together with 13 Jbeta primers. TCRdb's table, derived via immunoSEQ multiplex PCR, lists solely in-frame clones and lacks some. The sample comprises about 150,000 clones, over 60% of which are singletons, and about 0.66% rests with the top ten. Material for sequencing was PBMCs. The source of these receptors is a male donor in good health and CMV-seronegative.

The chain uses TRBV9 and TRBJ1-2; D perhaps matches TRBD1 (5 bases). The CDR3 totals 15 residues. V was clipped by 4 bases and J by 4 bases, with 17 bases between them. Germline values: CDR1 SGDLS, CDR2 YYNGEE. DNA of the CDR3: TGTGCCAGCAGCCCTGGGGGGGAGAAGAGCTATGGCTACACCTTC. This sequence encodes CASSPGGEKSYGYTF.

This clone has only a few counts. V gene TRBV30 combines with J gene TRBJ1-6, with 7 bases that match TRBD1. V was pared by 4 bases and J by 8 bases, with 5 bases of the junction left unmatched. The CDR3 covers 13 residues. Germline V lookup: CDR1 GTSNPN, CDR2 SVGIG (reference sequence). The CDR3 nucleotides read TGTGCCTGGACCAGACAGGGAGATTCACCCCTCCACTTT. Translating gives CAWTRQGDSPLHF.

The chain has TRBV7-2 and TRBJ2-6; D is ambiguous. Trimming left V 2 bases short and J 2 bases short, with 7 bases between. The CDR3 spans 15 residues. Germline V gene data show CDR1 as SGHTA and CDR2 as FQGNSA. CDR3 loop: CASSLLFTGANVLTF. DNA for the CDR3: TGTGCCAGCAGCTTACTATTCACTGGGGCCAACGTCCTGACTTTC.

This clone appeared once. The same CDR3 arises from other DNA sequences in this sample as well. The chain uses TRBV5-1 and TRBJ2-1, with D perhaps TRBD1 (5 bases). Germline V gives CDR1 SGHRS, CDR2 YFSETQ. V gave up 2 bases and J gave up 4 bases, with 13 bases separating them. The CDR3 is made up of 15 amino acids. The CDR3 protein is CASSLGQSSYNEQFF. In nucleotides, the CDR3 is TGCGCCAGCAGCTTAGGACAATCTTCATACAATGAGCAGTTCTTC.

Worth noting for this clone: At one of its ends the junction is not consistent with the germline gene, which may arise from a read error. The chain employs TRBV19 and TRBJ1-5, with 7 nucleotides matching TRBD1. CDR1 and CDR2 (germline): LNHDA, SQIVND (reference sequence). This CDR3 contains 15 residues. CDR3 sequence reads: CASSIWGQSNRPQHF. DNA for the CDR3: TGTGCCAGTAGTATATGGGGACAGAGCAATCGGCCCCAGCATTTT.

This clone was found once. The chain recombines TRBV6-5 with TRBJ2-7; 9 bases map to TRBD1. The CDR3 contains 15 residues. CDR1 MNHEY and CDR2 SVGAGI come from the germline V gene. With V trimmed by 6 bases and J by 4 bases, 10 bases remained unmatched. CDR3 nucleotide sequence: TGTGCCAGCAGCTACCGGGACAGGGTAATTTACGAGCAGTACTTC. Translation: CASSYRDRVIYEQYF.

The J gene is TRBJ1-2, the V gene TRBV6-5, with 9 bases aligning to TRBD1. This CDR3 is 14 amino acids long. CDR1 is MNHEY and CDR2 is SVGAGI in the germline V gene. V was clipped by 2 bases and J by 6 bases; unmatched bases: 4. DNA of the CDR3: TGTGCCAGCAGTTACCCCCGACAGGGGGATGGCTACACCTTC. It encodes CASSYPRQGDGYTF.

This rearrangement joins TRBV6-1 to TRBJ1-2; TRBD1 might be the D (6 bases). Between the trimmed V and J ends, which lost 11 bases and 2 bases, there was a span of 12 bases. The CDR3 runs to 12 residues. Germline V gene lookup returns CDR1 MNHNS and CDR2 SASEGT. The CDR3 DNA sequence: TGTGCCGTCGAGGGGGGGAACTATGGCTACACCTTC. Translation gives CAVEGGNYGYTF.

The chain links TRBV7-9 to TRBJ1-2, with a possible D match to TRBD1 (5 bases). Germline V CDR1 and CDR2: SEHNR, FQNEAQ (reference sequence). The CDR3 covers 13 residues. Trimming shortened V by 3 bases and J by 7 bases, and 12 bases separated the two germline ends. The CDR3 sequence: CASSLSGAAGYTF. The DNA of the CDR3 is TGTGCCAGCAGCTTGAGCGGGGCGGCTGGCTACACCTTC.

The chain has TRBV5-1 and TRBJ2-7, with D tentatively TRBD1 (7 bases). The CDR3 runs to 14 residues. Germline loops: CDR1 SGHRS, CDR2 YFSETQ. V lost 1 base and J 3 bases, leaving 11 bases between the germline ends. The CDR3 nucleotides are TGCGCCAGCAGCTTGAGGCAGGGGGGCTACGAGCAGTACTTC. Translation gives CASSLRQGGYEQYF.

There are a few counts of this clone. The J gene is TRBJ1-2, the V gene TRBV5-1; D is ambiguous. V was clipped by 4 bases and J by 2 bases, with 6 bases between them. CDR3 length: 12 residues. CDR1 is SGHRS, CDR2 YFSETQ, per germline. Here the CDR3 reads CASSAENYGYTF. CDR3 in DNA: TGCGCCAGCAGCGCGGAAAACTATGGCTACACCTTC.

This chain links TRBV5-5 with TRBJ1-1; D is perhaps TRBD1 (5 bases). V lost 2 bases to trimming and J lost 4 bases, with 6 bases between them. The CDR3 has 12 residues. CDR1 is SGHKS, CDR2 YYEKEE, per germline (reference sequence). The chain's CDR3 is CASSFGGTEAFF. The CDR3 DNA reads as TGTGCCAGCAGCTTCGGGGGCACTGAAGCTTTCTTT.

V gene TRBV4-3 combines with J gene TRBJ2-3; weak D call: TRBD2 (5 bases). Germline values: CDR1 LGHNA, CDR2 YSLEER. This CDR3 has 15 residues. V was shortened by 2 bases and J by 0 bases, with 9 bases between the two germline ends. The CDR3 DNA follows: TGCGCCAGCAGCCAACAGCGGACTAGCACAGATACGCAGTATTTT. Translated, it gives CASSQQRTSTDTQYF.

The chain couples TRBV9 to TRBJ2-6, with 12 bases identical to TRBD1. The CDR3 covers 17 residues. V shed 4 bases, J shed 2 bases, and the junction held 4 bases outside the gene matches. Germline V gene sequence: CDR1 SGDLS, CDR2 YYNGEE. CDR3 amino acids: CASSHGTGGAGANVLTF. The CDR3 DNA reads TGTGCCAGCAGCCATGGGACAGGGGGCGCTGGGGCCAACGTCCTGACTTTC.